A selection of T cell receptor beta chains follows, all from one sample in a study of cytomegalovirus exposure and HLA in healthy donors. Measured with immunoSEQ multiplex PCR; TCRdb has only the in-frame clones, and not every one. This repertoire shows about 140,000 clones, about 76% found once; its top ten account for 2.5% to 3.5%. The sequenced sample consisted of PBMCs. The source of these receptors is a female donor in good health and CMV-seronegative. Both conserved end residues are part of each CDR3. The D gene is left open where the match is weak. Clone size is not always given. Where it is, it says once, few, many or a class for expanded clones.

CDR3 protein	CDR3 DNA	J gene	V gene	D gene	clone size
CASSDAGSTDTQYF	TGTGCCAGCAGTGATGCGGGGAGCACAGATACGCAGTATTTT	TRBJ2-3	TRBV6-1	-	-
CASSEPTARTF	TGTGCCAGCAGTGAACCGACCGCGCGGACCTTC	TRBJ1-2	TRBV6-1	-	-
CASSLTGPYEQYF	TGTGCCAGCAGCTTGACCGGTCCCTACGAGCAGTACTTC	TRBJ2-7	TRBV5-8	-	-
CASSSLTGVVQPQHF	TGTGCCAGCAGCTCCTTAACAGGGGTAGTTCAGCCCCAGCATTTT	TRBJ1-5	TRBV7-8	TRBD1	-
CASSSAGLFGEQYF	TGTGCCAGCAGCTCGGCGGGACTCTTCGGGGAGCAGTACTTC	TRBJ2-7	TRBV7-2	-	-
CASGVNNSPLHF	TGTGCCAGCGGAGTAAATAATTCACCCCTCCACTTT	TRBJ1-6	TRBV7-9	-	-
CASSGQAAWPQHF	TGTGCCAGTAGTGGTCAGGCCGCTTGGCCCCAGCATTTT	TRBJ1-5	TRBV19	-	-
CASSYISGANVLTF	TGTGCCAGCAGTTATATCTCTGGGGCCAACGTCCTGACTTTC	TRBJ2-6	TRBV6-5	-	-
CASSEALRGNTIYF	TGTGCCAGCAGTGAAGCATTGAGGGGAAACACCATATATTTT	TRBJ1-3	TRBV2	-	-
CAWEAGSTDTQYF	TGTGCCTGGGAAGCTGGTAGCACAGATACGCAGTATTTT	TRBJ2-3	TRBV30	-	-
CASGSGRARQPQHF	TGTGCCAGCGGTTCGGGCAGGGCGAGGCAGCCCCAGCATTTT	TRBJ1-5	TRBV6-1	-	few
CASSLPRGETDTQYF	TGCGCCAGCAGCTTGCCCCGTGGGGAGACAGATACGCAGTATTTT	TRBJ2-3	TRBV5-1	-	-
CASSLQRSTDTQYF	TGCGCCAGCAGCTTACAGCGGAGCACAGATACGCAGTATTTT	TRBJ2-3	TRBV5-1	-	-
CATSMRGLRQYEQYF	TGTGCCACCAGTATGAGGGGGCTCCGCCAGTACGAGCAGTACTTC	TRBJ2-7	TRBV15	TRBD1	-
CSVERGLAESTDTQYF	TGCAGCGTTGAAAGAGGACTAGCAGAGAGCACAGATACGCAGTATTTT	TRBJ2-3	TRBV29-1	TRBD2	-
CASSLAGAEGEQYF	TGTGCCAGCAGCTTAGCTGGAGCTGAAGGCGAGCAGTACTTC	TRBJ2-7	TRBV7-6	-	-
CASSQDRGTETQYF	TGCGCCAGCAGCCAGGACAGGGGTACAGAGACCCAGTACTTC	TRBJ2-5	TRBV4-1	TRBD1	-
CASSSSGTPEGYLHF	TGTGCCAGCAGTTCCTCCGGGACACCCGAGGGGTACCTCCACTTT	TRBJ1-6	TRBV28	-	-
CATRDRALGKNIQYF	TGCGCCACCCGGGACAGGGCGCTTGGCAAAAACATTCAGTACTTC	TRBJ2-4	TRBV10-1	TRBD1	-
CASSSNRLRGQFF	TGTGCCAGCAGCTCCAACAGGCTACGAGGGCAGTTCTTC	TRBJ2-1	TRBV7-6	-	-
CASRRTGPFPEAFF	TGTGCCAGTAGGAGGACAGGGCCGTTCCCTGAAGCTTTCTTT	TRBJ1-1	TRBV19	TRBD1	-
CASSRESGELFF	TGTGCCAGCAGTCGGGAGTCCGGGGAGCTGTTTTTT	TRBJ2-2	TRBV11-3	-	-
CASSLGTVSYEQYF	TGTGCCAGCAGTTTAGGGACAGTTTCCTACGAGCAGTACTTC	TRBJ2-7	TRBV28	TRBD1	-
CAWSPKYRLAGDVGAGEQFF	TGTGCCTGGAGTCCAAAGTACCGGCTAGCGGGAGATGTTGGAGCGGGTGAGCAGTTCTTC	TRBJ2-1	TRBV30	TRBD2	-
CSVSVTAYEQYF	TGCAGCGTTTCGGTCACGGCCTACGAGCAGTACTTC	TRBJ2-7	TRBV29-1	-	-
CATSRDVGGGYEQYF	TGTGCCACCAGCAGAGATGTGGGCGGAGGCTACGAGCAGTACTTC	TRBJ2-7	TRBV15	-	-
CASSDAHITNEKLFF	TGTGCCAGCAGTGATGCACATATCACTAATGAAAAACTGTTTTTT	TRBJ1-4	TRBV2	-	few
CAAQESTGELFF	TGTGCTGCACAGGAAAGCACCGGGGAGCTGTTTTTT	TRBJ2-2	TRBV19	-	once
CASSSLSGRWNEQFF	TGTGCCAGCAGTTCCCTTAGCGGGAGGTGGAATGAGCAGTTCTTC	TRBJ2-1	TRBV27	TRBD2	-
CASSPGAAGELFF	TGTGCCAGCAGTCCAGGGGCCGCCGGGGAGCTGTTTTTT	TRBJ2-2	TRBV27	-	-
CSGSGGAGYEQYF	TGCAGCGGTTCAGGGGGCGCTGGGTACGAGCAGTACTTC	TRBJ2-7	TRBV29-1	TRBD1	-
CAISDSVWGGGFNEQFF	TGTGCCATCAGTGACTCAGTCTGGGGCGGGGGCTTCAATGAGCAGTTCTTC	TRBJ2-1	TRBV10-3	-	-
CAWEGLAGVGETQYF	TGTGCCTGGGAGGGACTAGCGGGAGTGGGGGAGACCCAGTACTTC	TRBJ2-5	TRBV30	TRBD2	once
CASSTLGTVYGYTF	TGTGCCAGTAGCACTTTGGGGACAGTCTATGGCTACACCTTC	TRBJ1-2	TRBV19	TRBD1	-
CASSDAGDSNQPQHF	TGTGCCAGCAGTGATGCGGGGGATAGCAATCAGCCCCAGCATTTT	TRBJ1-5	TRBV6-1	-	-
CASSSWPIGGDQETQYF	TGTGCCAGCAGCTCTTGGCCCATAGGGGGGGACCAAGAGACCCAGTACTTC	TRBJ2-5	TRBV5-6	-	-
CASSRSVGLLAGDRADTQYF	TGCGCCAGCAGCCGATCAGTTGGACTACTAGCGGGAGATAGGGCAGATACGCAGTATTTT	TRBJ2-3	TRBV4-1	TRBD2	-
CASSPDRAEAFF	TGCGCCAGCAGTCCGGACAGGGCTGAAGCTTTCTTT	TRBJ1-1	TRBV5-1	TRBD1	few
CAWRAGRHPNEQFF	TGTGCCTGGAGAGCGGGAAGGCATCCCAATGAGCAGTTCTTC	TRBJ2-1	TRBV30	TRBD2	once
CASTRTVNTGELFF	TGTGCCAGCACCAGGACAGTGAACACCGGGGAGCTGTTTTTT	TRBJ2-2	TRBV6-1	-	-
CASSLASGNYEQYF	TGTGCCAGCAGCTTAGCGAGCGGGAACTACGAGCAGTACTTC	TRBJ2-7	TRBV7-2	TRBD2	-
CASSLNIGRGHTGELFF	TGTGCCAGCAGTTTAAACATCGGGAGGGGGCACACCGGGGAGCTGTTTTTT	TRBJ2-2	TRBV28	-	-
CASSSTGSGLAGVFEQFF	TGTGCCAGCAGCTCAACTGGGTCGGGACTAGCGGGAGTATTTGAGCAGTTCTTC	TRBJ2-1	TRBV5-6	TRBD2	-
CASSLEGGQSDTQYF	TGTGCCAGCAGCTTGGAGGGGGGGCAGTCAGATACGCAGTATTTT	TRBJ2-3	TRBV5-4	-	once
CASSTRTAFEAFF	TGCGCCAGCAGCACTCGGACAGCCTTTGAAGCTTTCTTT	TRBJ1-1	TRBV5-1	-	-
CASSQDEASGAYEQYF	TGCGCCAGCAGCCAAGATGAGGCTAGCGGCGCCTACGAGCAGTACTTC	TRBJ2-7	TRBV4-1	TRBD2	-
CASRGQLNTEAFF	TGTGCCAGCAGGGGACAGTTGAACACTGAAGCTTTCTTT	TRBJ1-1	TRBV28	TRBD1	-
CASEGRGGGTDTQYF	TGTGCCAGTGAGGGGAGGGGCGGGGGCACAGATACGCAGTATTTT	TRBJ2-3	TRBV6-5	TRBD2	-
CASSLAGLGEAFF	TGTGCCAGCAGCTTGGCAGGGCTTGGAGAAGCTTTCTTT	TRBJ1-1	TRBV5-5	-	-
CASSEAWRGLYEQYF	TGTGCCAGCAGTGAGGCCTGGCGGGGCCTTTACGAGCAGTACTTC	TRBJ2-7	TRBV6-1	-	-
CASSSQGAHLGYTF	TGTGCCAGCAGCTCTCAGGGGGCGCATCTTGGCTACACCTTC	TRBJ1-2	TRBV11-2	TRBD1	once
CASGGGYNQPQHF	TGCGCCAGCGGGGGGGGGTACAATCAGCCCCAGCATTTT	TRBJ1-5	TRBV10-2	-	-
CAISDSDSSYEQYF	TGTGCCATCAGTGACTCCGACAGCTCCTACGAGCAGTACTTC	TRBJ2-7	TRBV10-3	-	few
CASSTPNYGYTF	TGTGCCAGCAGTACACCTAACTATGGCTACACCTTC	TRBJ1-2	TRBV28	-	once
CASAQGGNEKLFF	TGTGCCAGCGCACAGGGGGGAAACGAAAAACTGTTTTTT	TRBJ1-4	TRBV7-9	TRBD1	-
CASSGGPDTEAFF	TGTGCCAGCAGCGGGGGGCCGGACACTGAAGCTTTCTTT	TRBJ1-1	TRBV6-6	-	-
CSVGNRGRSGYTF	TGCAGCGTTGGTAACAGGGGGCGCTCCGGCTACACCTTC	TRBJ1-2	TRBV29-1	TRBD1	-
CASSLGGQVTYEQYF	TGCGCCAGCAGCTTGGGGGGACAGGTGACCTACGAGCAGTACTTC	TRBJ2-7	TRBV5-1	TRBD1	-
CASSDRRREPGELFF	TGTGCCAGCAGCGACCGTCGGCGGGAGCCCGGGGAGCTGTTTTTT	TRBJ2-2	TRBV11-2	TRBD2	-
CASRTTGGRGRNSPLHF	TGTGCCAGCCGGACGACAGGCGGCAGGGGCCGAAATTCACCCCTCCACTTT	TRBJ1-6	TRBV28	-	-